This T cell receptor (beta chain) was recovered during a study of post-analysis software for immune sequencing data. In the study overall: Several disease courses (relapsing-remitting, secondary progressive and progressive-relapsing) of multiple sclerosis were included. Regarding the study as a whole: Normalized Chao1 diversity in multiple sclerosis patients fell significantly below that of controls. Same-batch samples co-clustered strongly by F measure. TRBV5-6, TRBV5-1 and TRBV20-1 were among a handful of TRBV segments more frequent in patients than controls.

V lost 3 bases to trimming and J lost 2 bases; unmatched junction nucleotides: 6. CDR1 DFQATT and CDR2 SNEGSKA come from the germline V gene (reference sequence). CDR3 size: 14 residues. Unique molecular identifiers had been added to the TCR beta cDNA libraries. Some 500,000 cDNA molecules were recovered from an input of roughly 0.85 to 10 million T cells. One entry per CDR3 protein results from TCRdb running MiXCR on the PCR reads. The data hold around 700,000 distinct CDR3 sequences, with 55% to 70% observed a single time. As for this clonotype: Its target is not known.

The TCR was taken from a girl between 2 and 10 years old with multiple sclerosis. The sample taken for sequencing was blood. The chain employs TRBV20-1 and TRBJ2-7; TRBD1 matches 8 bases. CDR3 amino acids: CSASTRGLPYEQYF. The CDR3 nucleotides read TGCAGTGCTAGTACCAGGGGGCTTCCCTACGAGCAGTACTTC.